This T cell receptor beta chain was profiled in a study of metastatic and nonmetastatic thyroid tumors. On the study more broadly: A comparison of repertoires was made across blood and tumor or nodule tissue from malignant and benign thyroid patients. The study's findings and limits: Malignant thyroid tumors reportedly exceeded benign nodules significantly in TCR beta diversity, with the difference appearing in blood and tumor.

Every patient was untreated before thyroid surgery. Authors' methods: Researchers built a distant-metastasis classifier for papillary thyroid cancer that drew on CDR3 differences across clinicopathological groups. TCRdb re-analyzed the PCR reads through MiXCR. TCRdb's processing, not the study's, gives the V and J calls here. The table has 15,000 to 20,000 clones, approximately 14% seen once; the top ten hold around 16%. CDR1 and CDR2 (germline): SGDLS, YYNGEE. Trimming at V came to 1 base and at J to 5 bases, leaving 1 base not matched to a gene. This CDR3 comprises 13 residues. At least ten counts were recorded for this clone. What it recognizes is unknown.

The receptor's source is a female donor with papillary thyroid cancer or a benign thyroid nodule (not recorded which). Some clones in this sample may be carry-over from other donors' samples. The gene calls are TRBV9 and TRBJ2-5; 8 nucleotides match TRBD2. Sequenced input: blood. CDR3 amino acids: CASSVRGRETQYF. The CDR3 DNA sequence: TGTGCCAGCAGCGTACGCGGGAGGGAGACCCAGTACTTC.